Shown below are 31 T cell receptor beta chains from a single sample sequenced in a study of blood T cell repertoires in COVID-19. Repertoires were generated with immunoSEQ multiplex PCR, while TCRdb's copy carries only in-frame clones and drops some. The sample has about 150,000 clones; 80% to 90% are singletons. Sequences were obtained from peripheral blood. Receptors were obtained from a man between 65 and 85 years old with acute or convalescent COVID-19.

The chain employs TRBV28 and TRBJ2-5; D is possibly TRBD1 (6 bases). CDR1 is MDHEN, CDR2 SYDVKM, per germline. The CDR3 has 14 residues. Trimming pared 5 bases from V and 5 bases from J, leaving 15 bases between. The CDR3 reads CASSDSTGAETQYF. For the CDR3, the DNA is TGTGCCAGCAGTGACTCGACAGGCGCGGAGACCCAGTACTTC.

The chain carries TRBV28 and TRBJ1-5; 11 bases fit TRBD1. CDR3 size: 16 residues. V dropped 3 bases and J dropped 2; count of bases not matched to a gene: 3. The germline V gene has CDR1 MDHEN and CDR2 SYDVKM. This CDR3 is CASSLGQGGGNQPQHF. CDR3 bases: TGTGCCAGCAGTTTGGGACAGGGGGGAGGCAATCAGCCCCAGCATTTT.

V usage is TRBV12-2 and J usage is TRBJ1-3; the table's TRBD1 call for D was not verified on the DNA. TRBV12-2 is a pseudogene locus. This CDR3 contains 16 residues. Here the CDR3 reads CASRQRGQGVGNTIYF. The CDR3 DNA reads TGTGCAAGTCGACAACGGGGACAGGGGGTTGGAAACACCATATATTTT.

The chain carries TRBV18 and TRBJ1-2; 9 bases match TRBD1. The CDR3 is 15 amino acids. Germline V gene lookup returns CDR1 KGHSH and CDR2 LQKENI. J gave up 3 bases and V 5 bases, and 7 bases lay outside the gene matches. The CDR3 is CASSSGQGVYYGYTF. The CDR3 DNA reads TGTGCCAGCTCATCGGGACAGGGCGTTTACTATGGCTACACCTTC.

This clone was recorded only once. This chain uses TRBV18 with TRBJ1-6, with TRBD1 matching 11 bases. V lost 4 bases to trimming and J lost 0 bases; unmatched junction nucleotides: 5. This CDR3 is built from 18 residues. Germline V CDR1 and CDR2: KGHSH, LQKENI. CDR3 in amino acids: CASSRRDRGSSYNSPLHF. As DNA, the CDR3 is TGTGCCAGCTCACGTCGGGACAGGGGGAGCTCCTATAATTCACCCCTCCACTTT.

The chain combines TRBV15 with TRBJ1-3, with a weak D call TRBD1 (6 bases). The V gene's germline CDR1 is LNHNV and CDR2 YYDKDF (reference sequence). Between the trimmed V and J ends, which lost 9 bases and 1 base, there was a span of 13 bases. The CDR3 contains 14 residues. CDR3 DNA sequence: TGTGCCACAAAACAGGGCCAATCTGGAAACACCATATATTTT. It yields the protein CATKQGQSGNTIYF.

The chain recombines TRBV7-2 with TRBJ2-2, with TRBD1 matching 7 bases. Trimming at V came to 7 bases and at J to 1 base, leaving 3 bases not matched to a gene. CDR1 and CDR2 (germline): SGHTA, FQGNSA. The CDR3 covers 14 residues. The CDR3 loop is CASTGTVNTGELFF. In nucleotides, the CDR3 is TGTGCCAGCACTGGGACAGTGAACACCGGGGAGCTGTTTTTT.

This CDR3 reads CASSVGGSRSYNEQFF. Here the CDR3 DNA reads TGTGCCAGCAGCGTAGGCGGGAGTCGCTCCTACAATGAGCAGTTCTTC. The V and J genes are TRBV9 and TRBJ2-1; TRBD2 matches 7 bases. V dropped 0 bases and J dropped 0; count of bases not matched to a gene: 3. This CDR3 is built from 16 residues. CDR1 is SGDLS and CDR2 is YYNGEE in the germline V gene.

The chain uses TRBV5-5 and TRBJ1-1, with D hard to call. Germline CDR1 and CDR2: SGHKS and YYEKEE (reference sequence). The CDR3 sequence is 12 residues long. With 2 bases removed from V and 5 bases from J, the gap between germline ends came to 7 bases. CDR3 nucleotide sequence: TGTGCCAGCAGCTTAGGGAGGACTGAAGCTTTCTTT. The encoded protein is CASSLGRTEAFF. The whole variable domain, remainder taken from reference TRBV5-5 and TRBJ1-1, is DAGVTQSPTHLIKTRGQQVTLRCSPISGHKSVSWYQQVLGQGPQFIFQYYEKEERGRGNFPDRFSARQFPNYSSELNVNALLLGDSALYLCASSLGRTEAFFGQGTRLTVV.

The V gene is TRBV6-1, the J gene TRBJ2-1, with 11 bases aligning to TRBD1. CDR1 MNHNS and CDR2 SASEGT come from the germline V gene. Unmatched junction bases numbered 11, after V lost 4 bases and J lost 9 bases. This CDR3 is built from 16 residues. The CDR3 reads CASSANLRTGGGEQFF. The CDR3 DNA reads TGTGCCAGCAGTGCCAACCTCCGGACAGGGGGCGGTGAGCAGTTCTTC.

Here the CDR3 DNA reads TGCGCCAGCAGCCAAGACCTACTAGCGGGAGGTAGGGAGACCCAGTACTTC. It translates to CASSQDLLAGGRETQYF. V usage is TRBV4-1 and J usage is TRBJ2-5, with TRBD2 matching over 12 bases. Germline V gene lookup returns CDR1 MGHRA and CDR2 YSYEKL. J was trimmed by 5 bases and V by 0 bases; bases with no gene match: 7. The CDR3 is 17 residues long.

V gene TRBV11-2 combines with J gene TRBJ2-1, with 9 bases identical to TRBD2. CDR3 length: 16 amino acids. Unmatched junction bases numbered 6, after V lost 4 bases and J lost 2 bases. Germline assignment: CDR1 SGHAT and CDR2 FQNNGV. In DNA form, the CDR3 reads TGTGCCAGCAGCTCCCCCGGGACTAGCCCCTACAATGAGCAGTTCTTC. Protein: CASSSPGTSPYNEQFF.

The gene calls are TRBV6-5 and TRBJ2-1; D not resolved. V shed 7 bases and J shed 9 bases, with 16 bases lying between them. Germline V lookup: CDR1 MNHEY, CDR2 SVGAGI. This CDR3 region has 13 residues. The CDR3 sequence: CASTQLGRREQFF. In DNA, the CDR3 is TGTGCCAGCACCCAGCTAGGCCGCCGTGAGCAGTTCTTC.

The V gene is TRBV6-6, the J gene TRBJ2-3; no clear D gene. V lost 6 bases to trimming and J lost 6 bases, with 10 bases between them. Germline-derived CDR1 and CDR2 are MNHNY and SVGAGI (reference sequence). This CDR3 has 12 residues. The CDR3 sequence is CASSSAADTQYF. The CDR3 DNA reads as TGTGCCAGCAGCTCCGCGGCGGATACGCAGTATTTT.

J is TRBJ2-1 and V is TRBV28, with a tentative D call TRBD2 (5 bases). This CDR3 is 16 amino acids long. Per germline, CDR1 MDHEN and CDR2 SYDVKM. Trimming removed 5 bases from V and 5 bases from J, with 19 bases in between. The CDR3 sequence: CASSPTLGSTHNEQFF. The CDR3 coding sequence is TGTGCCAGCAGTCCCACCCTTGGGAGTACCCACAATGAGCAGTTCTTC. The variable domain in full, with the rest retrieved from reference TRBV28 and TRBJ2-1, is DVKVTQSSRYLVKRTGEKVFLECVQDMDHENMFWYRQDPGLGLRLIYFSYDVKMKEKGDIPEGYSVSREKKERFSLILESASTNQTSMYLCASSPTLGSTHNEQFFGPGTRLTVL.

As concerns this clone: The identical CDR3 is also encoded by other nucleotide sequences in the sample. The V call is TRBV7-3, the J call TRBJ2-1, with D possibly TRBD1 on 6 matching bases. Trimming stripped 5 bases from V and 3 bases from J, with 8 bases between. Per germline, CDR1 SGHTA and CDR2 FQGTGA. The length of the CDR3 is 13 residues. The CDR3 region is CASSRDNYNEQFF. The CDR3 DNA follows: TGTGCCAGCAGCCGGGACAACTACAATGAGCAGTTCTTC. Using reference TRBV7-3 and TRBJ2-1 for the parts outside the CDR3, the full variable domain is GAGVSQTPSNKVTEKGKYVELRCDPISGHTALYWYRQSLGQGPEFLIYFQGTGAADDSGLPNDRFFAVRPEGSVSTLKIQRTERGDSAVYLCASSRDNYNEQFFGPGTRLTVL.

For this clone: The sample has other DNA sequences that encode this CDR3 too. The chain employs TRBV5-5 and TRBJ1-4, with D perhaps matching TRBD1 (5 bases). This CDR3 comprises 14 residues. Germline assignment: CDR1 SGHKS and CDR2 YYEKEE (reference sequence). Trimming took 2 bases from V and 7 from J, leaving 12 bases between them. The CDR3 coding sequence is TGTGCCAGCAGCTTAGGCGGGAGGGGTGAAAAACTGTTTTTT. Translation: CASSLGGRGEKLFF.

The chain couples TRBV28 to TRBJ2-5; 10 nucleotides match TRBD1. CDR1 and CDR2 from the germline V gene are MDHEN and SYDVKM. V dropped 3 bases and J dropped 3; count of bases not matched to a gene: 4. The CDR3 sequence is 15 residues long. The DNA for the CDR3 is TGTGCCAGCAGTTTTCGACAGGGGGCGGAAGAGACCCAGTACTTC. Translating it yields CASSFRQGAEETQYF.

The chain is built from TRBV19 and TRBJ2-1; 8 bases agree with TRBD2. Per the germline V gene, CDR1 is LNHDA and CDR2 is SQIVND (reference sequence). The CDR3 is made up of 15 amino acids. After removal of 5 bases from V and 5 bases from J, the junction contained 8 bases not matched to a gene. The CDR3 nucleotides are TGTGCCAGTAGTTTGGGACTAGGGGTCCACAATGAGCAGTTCTTC. This sequence encodes CASSLGLGVHNEQFF.

The chain has TRBV28 and TRBJ1-1, with D maybe TRBD1 (6 bases). Germline V lookup: CDR1 MDHEN, CDR2 SYDVKM. The V end was cut by 5 bases, the J end by 9 bases, with 16 bases between. This CDR3 has 13 amino acids. The CDR3 coding sequence is TGTGCCAGCAGTCCATCAGGACAGCCCAAAGCTTTCTTT. It encodes CASSPSGQPKAFF.

The chain links TRBV7-6 to TRBJ2-1; 7 nucleotides align to TRBD1. The ends lost 3 bases at V and 8 bases at J; junction bases unmatched: 10. The CDR3 length is 15 residues. Germline-derived CDR1 and CDR2 are SGHVS and FNYEAQ. CDR3 amino acids: CASSFTGESIHEQFF. In nucleotides, the CDR3 is TGTGCCAGCAGCTTTACAGGGGAGTCAATACATGAGCAGTTCTTC.

This clone was observed once. The chain couples TRBV4-3 to TRBJ1-6; TRBD1 might be the D (5 bases). CDR1 is LGHNA, CDR2 YSLEER, per germline. The CDR3 totals 16 residues. V was cut by 0 bases and J by 3 bases, with 9 bases left in between. The CDR3 DNA is TGCGCCAGCAGCCAAGAGTGGGGGGGCTATAATTCACCCCTCCACTTT. Residues: CASSQEWGGYNSPLHF.

This clone is a singleton in its sample. V usage is TRBV7-9 and J usage is TRBJ2-5; D possibly corresponds to TRBD1 (6 bases). The CDR3 contains 15 residues. The V end was cut by 2 bases, the J end by 7 bases, with 17 bases between. Germline V CDR1 and CDR2: SEHNR, FQNEAQ (reference sequence). The CDR3 loop reads CASSLPGTPPGTQYF. The CDR3, as DNA: TGTGCCAGCAGCTTACCGGGGACACCACCGGGGACCCAGTACTTC.

J is TRBJ2-6 and V is TRBV28, with D possibly being TRBD1 (5 bases). V was pared by 2 bases and J by 0 bases, with 8 bases between. The CDR3 covers 16 residues. The germline V gene encodes CDR1 MDHEN and CDR2 SYDVKM. The CDR3 nucleotides are TGTGCCAGCAGTTTAGACAGTGTCTCTGGGGCCAACGTCCTGACTTTC. As protein: CASSLDSVSGANVLTF. Together with reference TRBV28 and TRBJ2-6, the CDR3 gives the full variable domain: DVKVTQSSRYLVKRTGEKVFLECVQDMDHENMFWYRQDPGLGLRLIYFSYDVKMKEKGDIPEGYSVSREKKERFSLILESASTNQTSMYLCASSLDSVSGANVLTFGAGSRLTVL.

This clone has ten or more counts. The CDR3 coding sequence is TGTGCCAGCAAGGAAATTTATGAGGACGGGGATAATTCACCCCTCCACTTT. This sequence encodes CASKEIYEDGDNSPLHF. The genes are TRBV28 and TRBJ1-6; D gene ambiguous. Trimming left V 7 bases short and J 5 bases short, with 21 bases between. The CDR3 contains 17 residues. The germline CDR1 and CDR2 sequences are MDHEN and SYDVKM.

The J gene is TRBJ2-3, the V gene TRBV18; 11 bases match TRBD1. Germline CDR1 is KGHSH and CDR2 is LQKENI. The CDR3 is 18 residues long. V gave up 3 bases and J gave up 4 bases; unmatched junction bases: 12. The CDR3 sequence: CASSPLVTGTGGPDTQYF. CDR3 DNA: TGTGCCAGCTCACCCCTCGTTACCGGGACAGGGGGACCAGATACGCAGTATTTT.

In regard to this clone: At one of its ends the junction is not consistent with the germline gene, which may arise from a read error. The V gene is TRBV5-4, the J gene TRBJ2-3, with TRBD2 matching over 7 bases. Germline V CDR1 and CDR2: SGHNT, YYREEE (reference sequence). The CDR3 has 15 amino acids. For the CDR3, the DNA is TGTGCCAGCAGTTTGGGGGGGGGAAGGGCAGATACGCAGTATTTT. As protein: CASSLGGGRADTQYF.

The J gene is TRBJ2-1, the V gene TRBV29-1; the match to TRBD2 covers 10 bases. This CDR3 has 13 amino acids. Germline CDR1 SQVTM, CDR2 ANQGSEA. The J segment lost 8 bases and the V segment lost 5 bases, leaving 6 bases of the junction unmatched. CDR3: CSVRPSGSDEQFF. The CDR3 coding sequence is TGCAGCGTTCGCCCTAGCGGGAGCGATGAGCAGTTCTTC.

The V call is TRBV6-6, the J call TRBJ1-3, with D hard to call. The CDR3 extends over 14 amino acids. Germline CDR1 and CDR2: MNHNY and SVGAGI (reference sequence). Trimming left V 6 bases short and J 2 bases short, with 11 bases between. CDR3 residues: CASSQGGTGNTIYF. CDR3 bases: TGTGCCAGCAGCCAAGGAGGGACTGGAAACACCATATATTTT.

The chain carries TRBV24-1 and TRBJ2-5; D is uncertain. This CDR3 region has 14 residues. V dropped 5 bases and J dropped 1 base, with 10 bases sitting between them. Germline-derived CDR1 and CDR2 are KGHDR and SFDVKD. The CDR3 DNA sequence: TGTGCCACCAGTGGAGAATACAGCCAAGAGACCCAGTACTTC. Protein: CATSGEYSQETQYF.

In this sample, this clone turned up once. This chain connects TRBV6-5 to TRBJ2-3; the match to TRBD2 covers 12 bases. Looked up from germline, CDR1 is MNHEY and CDR2 is SVGAGI. J gave up 8 bases and V 0 bases, and 3 bases lay outside the gene matches. The CDR3 extends over 15 amino acids. CDR3 DNA: TGTGCCAGCAGTTACTCGACTAGCGGGAGCGGTACGCAGTATTTT. As protein: CASSYSTSGSGTQYF.